This T cell receptor beta chain was recorded in a study of graft-versus-host responses after intestinal transplantation. The CDR3 is made up of 13 amino acids. The V end lost 4 bases, the J end lost 1 base, and 8 bases lay between the germline ends. CDR1 KGHSH and CDR2 LQKENI come from the germline V gene. Graft samples were processed, releasing intraepithelial and lamina propria lymphocytes. TCRdb keeps only in-frame clones here, not all; method: immunoSEQ multiplex PCR. The sample lists over 10,000 clones, 70% to 85% occurring once. The receptor was isolated from a human patient who received an intestinal transplant, so some T cells may come from the graft donor. The specimen comprised ileum tissue, sampled 142 days after intestinal transplantation. The gene calls are TRBV18 and TRBJ2-7; TRBD1 is a possible D gene (5 bases). The CDR3 region is CASSLTESYEQYF. The CDR3 DNA is TGTGCCAGCTCACTGACAGAGTCCTACGAGCAGTACTTC. Full variable domain (remainder filled in from reference TRBV18 and TRBJ2-7): NAGVMQNPRHLVRRRGQEARLRCSPMKGHSHVYWYRQLPEEGLKFMVYLQKENIIDESGMPKERFSAEFPKEGPSILRIQQVVRGDSAAYFCASSLTESYEQYFGPGTRLTVT.